Given below is one T cell receptor (beta chain) in context. The sort gate was single viable CD3+CD4+CD8-CD45RO+ cells for memory CD4+ T cells. Serum IgG to CMV pp150, pp28, p38 and p52 defined serostatus. The repertoire was sequenced with immunoSEQ multiplex PCR; TCRdb's copy has only in-frame clones and lacks some. Seen here are 50,000 to 75,000 clones, around 86% observed once, and the top ten hold roughly 0.88%. V was clipped by 8 bases and J by 8 bases; unmatched bases: 3. The CDR3 is 12 residues long. CDR1 is MNHNS, CDR2 SASEGT, per germline. The sample belongs to a study of memory CD4+ T cells and cytomegalovirus serostatus.

The chain recombines TRBV6-1 with TRBJ2-1; 10 bases match TRBD1. This TCR was sampled from an adult in good health and CMV-seronegative. Source material: memory CD4+ T cells from blood. The CDR3 nucleotides read TGTGCCAGCCGGGACAGGGGTGATGAGCAGTTCTTC. Its protein is CASRDRGDEQFF.